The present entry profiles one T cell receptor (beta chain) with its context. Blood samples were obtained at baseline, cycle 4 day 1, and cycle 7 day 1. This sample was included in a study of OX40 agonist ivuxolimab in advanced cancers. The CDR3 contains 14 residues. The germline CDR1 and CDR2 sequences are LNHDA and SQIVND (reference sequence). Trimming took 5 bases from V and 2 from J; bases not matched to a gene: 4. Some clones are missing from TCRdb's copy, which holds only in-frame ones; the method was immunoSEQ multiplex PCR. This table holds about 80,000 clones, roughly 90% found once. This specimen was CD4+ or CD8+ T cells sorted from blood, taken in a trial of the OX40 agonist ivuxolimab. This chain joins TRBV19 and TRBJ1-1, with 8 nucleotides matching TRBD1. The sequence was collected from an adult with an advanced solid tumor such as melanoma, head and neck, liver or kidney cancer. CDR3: CASSAGQANTEAFF. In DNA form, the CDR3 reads TGTGCCAGTAGTGCGGGACAGGCAAACACTGAAGCTTTCTTT.